This TCR beta chain was sequenced for a study of shared clonotypes between healthy human individuals. For the study at large: In total, the donors were a couple of women and a few men aged 18 to 49.

Study-wide points: Researchers sampled blood only, noting tissue repertoires likely differ.

Naive CD8 populations comprised CD45RO-negative cells positively selected for CCR7, excluding terminally differentiated effector memory CD45RA+ cells. Donation came from healthy HIV-negative adults that had no recent acute infections or vaccinations. Trimming shortened V by 1 base and J by 4 bases, and 7 bases separated the two germline ends. Germline V gives CDR1 SGHNT, CDR2 YENEEA. This CDR3 is 13 amino acids long. As regards this clone: Its antigen is currently unknown.

Original processing methods: There were no quality scores in the junction-only immunoSEQ sequences, so filtering differed. The data were produced by immunoSEQ multiplex PCR, yet TCRdb's version contains in-frame clones alone and is incomplete. That table supplies the V and J calls and clone size; D and trimming were determined from the DNA. The sample shows some 2,000,000 clones, about 95% of them seen only once. The receptor was derived from a man younger than 35 in good health. Specimen: naive CD8+ T cells sorted from blood. The chain carries TRBV11-3 and TRBJ1-1; D remains unclear. The CDR3 here is CASSLGVGTEAFF. In DNA form, the CDR3 reads TGTGCCAGCAGCTTAGGGGTTGGCACTGAAGCTTTCTTT.